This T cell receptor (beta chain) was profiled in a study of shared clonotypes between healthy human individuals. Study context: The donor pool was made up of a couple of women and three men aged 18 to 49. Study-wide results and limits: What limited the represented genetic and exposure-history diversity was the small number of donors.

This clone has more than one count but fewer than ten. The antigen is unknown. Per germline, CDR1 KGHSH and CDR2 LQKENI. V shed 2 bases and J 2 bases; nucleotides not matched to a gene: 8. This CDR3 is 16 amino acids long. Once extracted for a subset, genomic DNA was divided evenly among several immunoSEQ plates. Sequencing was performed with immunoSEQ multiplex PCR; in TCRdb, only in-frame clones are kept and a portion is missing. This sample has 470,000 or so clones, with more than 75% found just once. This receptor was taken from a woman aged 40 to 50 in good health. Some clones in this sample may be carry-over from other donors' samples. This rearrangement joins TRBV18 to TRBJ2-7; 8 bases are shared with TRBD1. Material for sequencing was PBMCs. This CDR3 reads CASSPNPGQVPYEQYF. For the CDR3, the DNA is TGTGCCAGCTCACCAAACCCGGGACAGGTCCCCTACGAGCAGTACTTC.